This paragraph reports one T cell receptor beta chain. The antigen it binds to is not known. Base qualities are not provided; no much larger clone lies one nucleotide away. V was cut back by 4 bases and J by 2 bases, leaving a gap of 12 bases between them. Including cysteine and phenylalanine, the CDR3 has 14 amino acids. Only the CDR3 DNA is retained, 42 bases long and in frame from the first base. CDR1 and CDR2, looked up from the germline V gene (reference sequence), are SEHNR and FQNEAQ. This entry comes from a study of molecular identifiers for immune sequencing clone quantification (dated 2018 in TCRdb). Regarding the study in general: For a replicate experiment, RNA from roughly 20,000 or 100,000 naive CD8 T cells was divided into five aliquots, and four of the five aliquots were sequenced. This methods study benchmarked molecular-identifier clustering-based TCR repertoire sequencing (MIDCIRS) and TCR RNA copy counting, using CD8 T cells to do so.

Study-level results and caveats: A single cell's worth of spiked-in Jurkat TCR RNA was reported detectable even among around 1 million naive CD8 T cells. Highly expanded clone sizes could be underestimated if identical TCR molecules share a barcode. The naive libraries included spiked-in Jurkat TCR RNA (roughly eleven copies' worth), and this Jurkat TCR RNA is not part of the donor repertoire. When barcode sub-clustering was left out, chimeric consensus sequences inflated TCR diversity, with chimeras reaching as high as 47%. In CMV-specific effector cells, clones with more than 20 RNA copies accounted for over 97% of molecules, whereas in naive cells such clones accounted for under 1%. Modeling estimated around 3.2 recovered TCR RNA copies per cell, compared with 9.5 to 10 by digital PCR, which implies about 32% capture efficiency.

Naive CD8 T cell libraries were made from around 18,000 to 910,000 sorted cells using 10%, 30% or 50% of purified RNA. Naive CD8 T cells, defined as CD8+CD4-CCR7+CD45RA+, were FACS-sorted into RLT Plus buffer on a BD FACSAria II. Roughly ten TCR copies' worth of Jurkat RNA were spiked into roughly 17,000-1,100,000 naive CD8 T cell samples to test detection sensitivity. CD8 T cells were enriched with RosetteSep CD8+ T Cell Enrichment Cocktail and Ficoll-Paque, followed by ACK red cell lysis. The library was generated by PCR. Sequencing relied on a NextSeq 500. Preparation of bulk TCR libraries followed a previously described approach, with the TCR primers listed in Table S5. Total RNA was purified with the Qiagen AllPrep DNA/RNA kit. Reads from multiple sequencing runs of the same library were pooled before analysis. As for the authors' bioinformatics: Only reads with exact TCR constant sequence were kept, trimmed to 150 nt, and grouped by their 12-nt molecular barcodes. Reads within each barcode group were sub-clustered using a 15% Levenshtein threshold, and quality-weighted consensus sequences were constructed for each RNA molecule. Non-functional sequences were discarded, and so were lower-count sequences lying one edit away from another sequence. On the basis of fitting two negative binomial distributions, barcode sub-clusters with fewer than 20% of the maximum read count were discarded. The public sequencing data were trimmed at Q25 with fastp and processed into clonotypes with MiXCR by TCRdb, which kept only in-frame beta chains. CDR3 protein duplicates are merged, each entry listing the most common genes and DNA. The V and J calls come from TCRdb's annotation, not from the publication. This sample has under 600,000 distinct CDR3 sequences in its table, and about 26% of those were observed once. The ten top clones hold roughly 0.77% of the sample.

The receptor comes from a human donor in good health. Some libraries in this study had Jurkat cell RNA spiked in. The material sequenced was naive CD8+ T cells from blood, with Jurkat cell RNA spiked in. The intended sense of this specimen's cell subset or site label: FACS-sorted CD8+CD4-CCR7+CD45RA+ naive T cells. The chain couples TRBV7-9 to TRBJ2-7, with a tentative D gene TRBD2 over 6 matching bases. The DNA sequence is given as TGTGCCAGCAGCTCCGGACGGACTACCTACGAGCAGTACTTC. It is translated as CASSSGRTTYEQYF.